The 20 T cell receptor beta chains in this list originate from one sample, sequenced in a study of lymphopenia after photon versus proton radiotherapy. Only in-frame clones appear in the TCRdb table, and some are missing; sequencing was by immunoSEQ multiplex PCR. This sample has approximately 62,000 clones, with roughly 84% found just once. The sample here was peripheral blood, taken from a patient treated with proton-based radiotherapy. The receptors shown here come from a man in his sixties with pancreatic cancer.

The chain uses TRBV7-9 and TRBJ2-3; no firm D call. Trimming cost V 5 bases and J 6 bases, with 9 bases left between them. CDR1 SEHNR and CDR2 FQNEAQ come from the germline V gene (reference sequence). The CDR3 sequence is 12 residues long. In DNA, the CDR3 is TGTGCCAGCAGCCGCCTAGGGGATACGCAGTATTTT. Protein sequence: CASSRLGDTQYF.

This clone was counted once. This rearrangement joins TRBV11-3 to TRBJ2-2; the D gene could be TRBD1 or TRBD2 (5 bases each). From germline, CDR1 is SGHNT and CDR2 YENEEA. The ends were cut back, 7 bases at V and 11 bases at J, with 29 bases in the middle. The CDR3 extends over 17 amino acids. CDR3 protein: CASTRFRGTGFEDELFF. Written as DNA, the CDR3 is TGTGCCAGCACCCGATTTAGAGGGACGGGATTTGAGGATGAGCTGTTTTTT.

Comments on this clone: This likely came from a read error, as a far larger clone is one base away. The sample contains more than one DNA sequence encoding this CDR3. The V gene is TRBV6-1, the J gene TRBJ2-7; D remains unclear. Germline CDR1 and CDR2: MNHNS and SASEGT. CDR3 size: 10 residues. V shed 3 bases and J shed 3 bases, with 0 bases lying between them. Written as DNA, the CDR3 is TGTGCCAGCAGTGACTACGAGCAGTACTTC. Protein product: CASSDYEQYF.

This clone has more than one count but fewer than ten. The chain recombines TRBV28 with TRBJ1-5; D unresolved. The CDR3 length is 12 residues. V lost 5 bases and J lost 9, with 11 bases in between. In germline, CDR1 is MDHEN, CDR2 SYDVKM. CDR3 sequence reads: CASSPPRGPQHF. The CDR3 DNA sequence: TGTGCCAGCAGTCCCCCACGTGGGCCCCAGCATTTT.

The chain employs TRBV7-2 and TRBJ2-5; TRBD2 aligns across 14 bases. Per the germline V gene, CDR1 is SGHTA and CDR2 is FQGNSA. V dropped 5 bases and J dropped 4; count of bases not matched to a gene: 9. The CDR3 extends over 17 amino acids. CDR3 residues: CASSVPGLAGGGETQYF. The CDR3 nucleotides read TGTGCCAGCAGCGTTCCTGGACTAGCGGGGGGTGGAGAGACCCAGTACTTC.

The J gene is TRBJ2-7, the V gene TRBV28, with 7 bases identical to TRBD1. This CDR3 spans 13 amino acids. CDR1 and CDR2 (germline): MDHEN, SYDVKM. V dropped 6 bases and J dropped 5; count of bases not matched to a gene: 7. The CDR3 is CASRATGVHEQYF. The DNA of the CDR3 is TGTGCCAGCAGGGCCACAGGGGTCCACGAGCAGTACTTC. Full variable domain (remainder filled in from reference TRBV28 and TRBJ2-7): DVKVTQSSRYLVKRTGEKVFLECVQDMDHENMFWYRQDPGLGLRLIYFSYDVKMKEKGDIPEGYSVSREKKERFSLILESASTNQTSMYLCASRATGVHEQYFGPGTRLTVT.

The chain is built from TRBV11-3 and TRBJ2-1; 11 bases are shared with TRBD2. This CDR3 is 18 amino acids long. V dropped 6 bases and J dropped 0; count of bases not matched to a gene: 10. Germline V gives CDR1 SGHNT, CDR2 YENEEA. CDR3 sequence: CASSFAPSGGSSYNEQFF. In DNA form, the CDR3 reads TGTGCCAGCAGTTTTGCCCCTAGCGGGGGGAGCTCCTACAATGAGCAGTTCTTC.

This sequence joins TRBV5-5 and TRBJ2-2; TRBD1 aligns across 7 bases. CDR1 and CDR2 (germline): SGHKS, YYEKEE (reference sequence). J was trimmed by 0 bases and V by 5 bases; bases with no gene match: 7. The CDR3 extends over 16 amino acids. CDR3 loop: CASSWTTGPNTGELFF. The CDR3, as DNA: TGTGCCAGCAGTTGGACGACAGGGCCGAACACCGGGGAGCTGTTTTTT.

The chain is built from TRBV7-9 and TRBJ1-5; D unresolved. In germline, CDR1 is SEHNR, CDR2 FQNEAQ (reference sequence). This CDR3 is 14 amino acids long. Trimming stripped 1 base from V and 0 bases from J, with 4 bases between. CDR3 coding DNA: TGTGCCAGCAGCTTAGATGTTAGCAATCAGCCCCAGCATTTT. Translation gives CASSLDVSNQPQHF.

This clone turned up a few times. The CDR3 DNA follows: TGTGCCAGCAGTCCAGGGGGTCCCTACGAGCAGTACTTC. It encodes CASSPGGPYEQYF. This chain links TRBV27 with TRBJ2-7, with 7 bases aligning to TRBD1. J was trimmed by 2 bases and V by 5 bases; bases with no gene match: 3. Per germline, CDR1 MNHEY and CDR2 SMNVEV (reference sequence). The CDR3 loop spans 13 amino acids.

CDR3 nucleotide sequence: TGTGCCAGCAGGCCTAAGCAGTTCACGGACACCGGGGAGCTGTTTTTT. Translating it yields CASRPKQFTDTGELFF. V and J are TRBV28 and TRBJ2-2; no clear D. The CDR3 length is 16 residues. Germline assignment: CDR1 MDHEN and CDR2 SYDVKM. The ends were cut back, 6 bases at V and 3 bases at J, with 17 bases in the middle.

The chain links TRBV19 to TRBJ2-7; TRBD2 might be the D (5 bases). Germline values: CDR1 LNHDA, CDR2 SQIVND (reference sequence). The CDR3 sequence is 13 residues long. Trimming left V 3 bases short and J 3 bases short, with 9 bases between. The CDR3 is CASSMRGNYEQYF. In DNA, the CDR3 is TGTGCCAGTAGTATGCGAGGGAACTACGAGCAGTACTTC.

This clone was seen only once. This chain joins TRBV18 and TRBJ2-7; 8 bases are a match to TRBD1. The V and J ends lost 5 bases and 3 bases, in that order; junction bases with no gene match: 9. CDR1 and CDR2 from the germline V gene are KGHSH and LQKENI. The CDR3 spans 15 residues. For the CDR3, the DNA is TGTGCCAGCTCAGCGACCGGGACAGGTAACTACGAGCAGTACTTC. Translating gives CASSATGTGNYEQYF.

The chain couples TRBV4-2 to TRBJ1-4; D ambiguous. Germline V gives CDR1 LGHNA, CDR2 YNFKEQ. The CDR3 length is 19 residues. V lost 4 bases and J lost 1, with 22 bases in between. The CDR3: CASSPPGTLIGVTNEKLFF. CDR3 in DNA: TGTGCCAGCAGCCCACCGGGAACCCTTATCGGGGTAACTAATGAAAAACTGTTTTTT.

The chain has TRBV29-1 and TRBJ2-3; D remains unclear. CDR3 length: 12 amino acids. V was shortened by 5 bases and J by 4 bases, with 10 bases between the two germline ends. Germline V gene data show CDR1 as SQVTM and CDR2 as ANQGSEA. CDR3 amino acids: CSVSVPPDTQYF. The CDR3 DNA is TGCAGCGTTTCCGTACCCCCAGATACGCAGTATTTT.

This clone was seen a few times. The genes are TRBV7-9 and TRBJ1-2, with D unresolved. Germline values: CDR1 SEHNR, CDR2 FQNEAQ (reference sequence). The V end was cut by 6 bases, the J end by 6 bases, with 17 bases between. CDR3 length: 14 residues. CDR3 loop: CASRRTYSEDGYTF. As DNA, the CDR3 is TGTGCCAGCAGGAGGACGTACTCCGAAGATGGCTACACCTTC. Using reference TRBV7-9 and TRBJ1-2 for the parts outside the CDR3, the full variable domain is DTGVSQNPRHKITKRGQNVTFRCDPISEHNRLYWYRQTLGQGPEFLTYFQNEAQLEKSRLLSDRFSAERPKGSFSTLEIQRTEQGDSAMYLCASRRTYSEDGYTFGSGTRLTVV.

The rearrangement joins TRBV6-6 to TRBJ2-6, with D tentatively TRBD1 (6 bases). The V end was cut by 2 bases, the J end by 5 bases, with 10 bases between. Germline lookup yields CDR1 MNHNY and CDR2 SVGAGI (reference sequence). There are 15 residues in the CDR3. CDR3 amino acids: CASSYTQGRANVLTF. The DNA for the CDR3 is TGTGCCAGCAGTTACACACAGGGAAGGGCCAACGTCCTGACTTTC.

This clone has more than one count but fewer than ten. The chain combines TRBV7-2 with TRBJ2-1; 10 bases map to TRBD2. This CDR3 contains 16 residues. V shed 4 bases, J shed 7 bases, and the junction held 10 bases outside the gene matches. Germline V gene lookup returns CDR1 SGHTA and CDR2 FQGNSA. The DNA of the CDR3 is TGTGCCAGCAGCTACCAAGCGGGAGGGCCGAGGAATGAGCAGTTCTTC. Its translation is CASSYQAGGPRNEQFF.

This clone is a singleton in its sample. V and J are TRBV5-4 and TRBJ2-3; 9 nucleotides align to TRBD2. The CDR3 length is 15 residues. With 0 bases clipped from V and 5 bases from J, the junction kept 4 bases outside the gene matches. Germline-derived CDR1 and CDR2 are SGHNT and YYREEE (reference sequence). CDR3 amino acids: CASSLVAGVVDTQYF. CDR3 nucleotide sequence: TGTGCCAGCAGCTTGGTAGCGGGAGTTGTAGATACGCAGTATTTT.

The chain employs TRBV2 and TRBJ2-1; 12 nucleotides match TRBD2. J gave up 3 bases and V 6 bases, and 6 bases lay outside the gene matches. Germline lookup yields CDR1 SNHLY and CDR2 FYNNEI. This CDR3 spans 16 amino acids. The CDR3 protein is CASRLRLAGDYNEQFF. In nucleotides, the CDR3 is TGTGCCAGCAGGCTTAGACTAGCGGGAGACTACAATGAGCAGTTCTTC.